A single sample gave rise to the 24 T cell receptor beta chains below, sequenced in a study of neurological immune-mediated disorders. TCRdb called the 5' RACE reads again in MiXCR, with one record for every CDR3 protein. Of about 90,000 distinct CDR3 sequences detected, approximately 13% appear once; the ten largest clones hold roughly 5%. The time point here: longitudinal time-point 2. The specimen sequenced was PBMCs. Receptors were obtained from a female donor with HTLV-1-associated myelopathy (HAM/TSP).

This clonotype was seen ten or more times. This chain uses TRBV29-1 with TRBJ2-1; TRBD2 is a possible D gene (5 bases). This CDR3 comprises 14 residues. Germline-derived CDR1 and CDR2 are SQVTM and ANQGSEA. The germline V and J ends were trimmed by 7 bases and 4 bases, with 17 bases remaining between them. The CDR3 region is CSGFEDTRYNEQFF. As DNA, the CDR3 is TGCAGCGGCTTTGAAGACACTAGATACAATGAGCAGTTCTTC.

This clonotype was picked up many times. The gene calls are TRBV20-1 and TRBJ1-5; possibly TRBD1 for D (6 bases). V was clipped by 7 bases and J by 2 bases, with 12 bases between them. This CDR3 spans 13 amino acids. The V gene's germline CDR1 is DFQATT and CDR2 SNEGSKA (reference sequence). DNA for the CDR3: TGCAGTGTTCGCAAGGGGGGCAATCAGCCCCAGCATTTT. Amino acid sequence: CSVRKGGNQPQHF.

This clonotype was detected many times. The chain links TRBV24-1 to TRBJ1-2; no definite D call. The CDR3 contains 15 residues. V was trimmed by 8 bases and J by 8 bases, leaving 23 bases between them. Germline assignment: CDR1 KGHDR and CDR2 SFDVKD. Written as DNA, the CDR3 is TGTGCCACCACTCTAGGAAGGGCCCCTGCGCGGGGCTACACCTTC. This codes for CATTLGRAPARGYTF.

The V gene is TRBV6-6, the J gene TRBJ2-7, with 7 nucleotides matching TRBD1. Germline CDR1 MNHNY, CDR2 SVGAGI (reference sequence). The CDR3 runs 17 residues. The J segment lost 6 bases and the V segment lost 2 bases, leaving 16 bases of the junction unmatched. CDR3 residues: CASSYLALGDRAAEQYF. The CDR3 region has the DNA TGTGCCAGCAGTTACCTCGCTTTAGGAGACAGGGCAGCCGAGCAGTACTTC.

This clonotype was counted ten times or more. The chain recombines TRBV7-8 with TRBJ1-6; the D is unclear. Germline CDR1 reads SGHVS; CDR2 reads FQNEAQ. The CDR3 length is 16 residues. Trimming left V 1 base short and J 7 bases short, with 14 bases between. The CDR3 protein is CASSLEVSVGNSPLHF. Here the CDR3 DNA reads TGTGCCAGCAGCTTAGAAGTGTCAGTCGGCAATTCACCCCTCCACTTT.

This clonotype was recorded many times. The chain employs TRBV27 and TRBJ1-1; 7 nucleotides align to TRBD1. Germline V gene sequence: CDR1 MNHEY, CDR2 SMNVEV (reference sequence). Trimming took 3 bases from V and 4 from J; bases not matched to a gene: 5. The CDR3 covers 14 residues. In DNA, the CDR3 is TGTGCCAGCAGTTTGTCTACAGGGGTCACTGAAGCTTTCTTT. Its protein is CASSLSTGVTEAFF.

This clonotype was picked up many times. The chain carries TRBV20-1 and TRBJ2-3; weak D call: TRBD2 (7 bases). V was pared by 5 bases and J by 4 bases, with 19 bases between. The CDR3 contains 15 residues. CDR1 DFQATT and CDR2 SNEGSKA come from the germline V gene (reference sequence). The CDR3 sequence: CSAPRGGGRADTQYF. The CDR3 nucleotides are TGCAGTGCTCCGCGTGGGGGGGGCAGAGCAGATACGCAGTATTTT.

The chain employs TRBV5-5 and TRBJ2-5, with 9 nucleotides matching TRBD1. Per germline, CDR1 SGHKS and CDR2 YYEKEE (reference sequence). Trimming cost V 4 bases and J 2 bases; bases outside gene matches: 6. The CDR3 has 15 amino acids. CDR3 amino acids: CASSAGTGFQETQYF. Written as DNA, the CDR3 is TGTGCCAGCAGCGCTGGGACAGGGTTTCAAGAGACCCAGTACTTC.

Note on this clonotype: With a much larger clone just one base away, this may be a read error. The chain carries TRBV2 and TRBJ1-5; TRBD1 matches 10 bases. The CDR3 consists of 16 residues. Germline lookup yields CDR1 SNHLY and CDR2 FYNNEI. This CDR3 reads CASSRTGTGDNRPQHF. The CDR3 DNA reads TGTGCCAGCAGTCGTACCGGGACAGGGGACAATCGGCCCCAGCATTTT.

This clonotype was found many times. The DNA of the CDR3 is TGCAGTGCTAGAGCTGGGAATTTTGAAGGCTACACCTTC. Translating it yields CSARAGNFEGYTF. J is TRBJ1-2 and V is TRBV20-1; D uncertain. Trimming took off 1 base at V and 8 bases at J, with 14 bases between the two ends. There are 13 residues in the CDR3. Germline V gives CDR1 DFQATT, CDR2 SNEGSKA (reference sequence).

This clonotype showed up many times. The chain carries TRBV15 and TRBJ2-7; possibly TRBD2 for D (5 bases). Germline loops: CDR1 LNHNV, CDR2 YYDKDF (reference sequence). CDR3 length: 13 residues. V was cut by 3 bases and J by 4 bases, with 10 bases left in between. This CDR3 is CATSSPSGYEQYF. DNA of the CDR3: TGTGCCACCAGCAGCCCGAGCGGATACGAGCAGTACTTC.

This clonotype was detected ten times or more. This chain connects TRBV2 to TRBJ2-4, with TRBD1 matching 8 bases. J gave up 0 bases and V 6 bases, and 7 bases lay outside the gene matches. The CDR3 has 16 amino acids. Germline CDR1 is SNHLY and CDR2 is FYNNEI. The CDR3 loop reads CASSLMTGAAKNIQYF. DNA of the CDR3: TGTGCCAGCAGCCTTATGACAGGGGCAGCCAAAAACATTCAGTACTTC.

This clonotype was found a few times. The J gene is TRBJ2-5, the V gene TRBV5-1, with TRBD2 matching 8 bases. Germline V gene data show CDR1 as SGHRS and CDR2 as YFSETQ. The V and J ends lost 0 bases and 1 base, in that order; junction bases with no gene match: 5. The CDR3 is 16 amino acids. CDR3 amino acids: CASSLGTSYFQETQYF. CDR3 coding DNA: TGCGCCAGCAGCTTGGGGACTAGCTACTTCCAAGAGACCCAGTACTTC.

Ten or more counts support this clonotype. This rearrangement joins TRBV15 to TRBJ1-5, with no clear D. V lost 0 bases to trimming and J lost 7 bases, with 10 bases between them. The CDR3 is made up of 14 amino acids. Germline CDR1 is LNHNV and CDR2 is YYDKDF (reference sequence). CDR3 in DNA: TGTGCCACCAGCAGAGATGGGGTAAACCAGCCCCAGCATTTT. This gives the protein CATSRDGVNQPQHF.

In its sample, this clonotype was seen a few times. The chain employs TRBV11-2 and TRBJ2-3; possible D gene TRBD2, 6 bases. The CDR3 length is 16 residues. V lost 1 base, J lost 5 bases, and 16 bases lay in between. CDR1 is SGHAT, CDR2 FQNNGV, per germline. The CDR3 DNA is TGTGCCAGCAGCTTAGTCGCGGGGAATGTGGGAGATACGCAGTATTTT. Translation gives CASSLVAGNVGDTQYF.

This clonotype was recorded many times. The chain employs TRBV9 and TRBJ2-3, with 9 bases that match TRBD2. With 5 bases clipped from V and 1 base from J, the junction kept 5 bases outside the gene matches. Germline V gene lookup returns CDR1 SGDLS and CDR2 YYNGEE. The CDR3 contains 15 residues. CDR3 bases: TGTGCCAGCAGACCTAGCGGGGTCCGCACAGATACGCAGTATTTT. Residues: CASRPSGVRTDTQYF.

Ten or more counts support this clonotype. V gene TRBV14 combines with J gene TRBJ2-2; D uncertain. Germline-derived CDR1 and CDR2 are SGHDN and FVKESK. This CDR3 region has 14 residues. V dropped 2 bases and J dropped 3 bases, with 7 bases sitting between them. CDR3 sequence (DNA): TGTGCCAGCAGCCAATTGGGGTACACCGGGGAGCTGTTTTTT. The encoded protein is CASSQLGYTGELFF.

This clonotype was recorded many times. This chain connects TRBV18 to TRBJ1-5, with 8 bases fitting TRBD1. J lost 2 bases, V lost 2 bases, and 2 bases had no gene match. The germline V gene encodes CDR1 KGHSH and CDR2 LQKENI. The CDR3 loop spans 15 amino acids. The CDR3 DNA follows: TGTGCCAGCTCACCAGACAGGGGTGGCAATCAGCCCCAGCATTTT. Its protein product is CASSPDRGGNQPQHF.

This clonotype appeared a single time. This CDR3 reads CSARPPGGTGELFF. The CDR3 bases are TGCAGTGCTAGACCCCCGGGGGGAACCGGGGAGCTGTTTTTT. This chain joins TRBV20-1 and TRBJ2-2, with 7 bases aligning to TRBD2. From germline, CDR1 is DFQATT and CDR2 SNEGSKA (reference sequence). The CDR3 sequence is 14 residues long. Germline trimming cut 2 bases from V and 5 bases from J; bases unmatched to any gene: 5.

The chain uses TRBV3-1 and TRBJ2-1; no clear D. CDR3 length equals 13 residues. CDR1 is LGHDT and CDR2 is YNNKEL in the germline V gene (reference sequence). V lost 4 bases to trimming and J lost 10 bases, with 14 bases between them. The CDR3 reads CASSPHLGGEQFF. The CDR3 DNA follows: TGTGCCAGCAGCCCCCACCTGGGCGGCGAGCAGTTCTTC.

This clonotype was observed many times. The chain couples TRBV20-1 to TRBJ2-6; 8 bases fit TRBD2. Per the germline V gene, CDR1 is DFQATT and CDR2 is SNEGSKA (reference sequence). The CDR3 covers 16 residues. V shed 5 bases and J 0 bases; nucleotides not matched to a gene: 6. The CDR3 loop is CSARTSGASGANVLTF. The CDR3 nucleotides are TGCAGTGCTCGAACTAGCGGCGCCTCTGGGGCCAACGTCCTGACTTTC.

The chain carries TRBV28 and TRBJ2-3; D possibly uses TRBD1 or TRBD2 (5 bases each). CDR3 length: 15 residues. V lost 5 bases and J 1 base, leaving 13 bases between the germline ends. The germline CDR1 and CDR2 sequences are MDHEN and SYDVKM. CDR3 sequence reads: CASSHGTARTDTQYF. DNA for the CDR3: TGTGCCAGCAGTCACGGGACCGCCCGCACAGATACGCAGTATTTT.

This clonotype was seen just once. A much larger clone sits a single nucleotide away, making a read error possible. This rearrangement joins TRBV14 to TRBJ2-6; TRBD1 might be the D (6 bases). Germline CDR1 is SGHDN and CDR2 is FVKESK. There are 14 residues in the CDR3. CDR3 in DNA: TGTGCCCGCAGCCAGGGGTCGGGGGCCAACGTCCTGACTTTC. Translation gives CARSQGSGANVLTF.

The sample holds many counts of this clonotype. This chain joins TRBV5-1 and TRBJ1-1; 7 positions agree with TRBD1. CDR1 is SGHRS, CDR2 YFSETQ, per germline. V lost 0 bases, J lost 11 bases, and 13 bases stayed unmatched. The CDR3 covers 15 residues. CDR3 amino acids: CASSLDGTATQWAFF. The CDR3 DNA reads as TGCGCCAGCAGCTTGGACGGGACAGCCACCCAGTGGGCTTTCTTT.